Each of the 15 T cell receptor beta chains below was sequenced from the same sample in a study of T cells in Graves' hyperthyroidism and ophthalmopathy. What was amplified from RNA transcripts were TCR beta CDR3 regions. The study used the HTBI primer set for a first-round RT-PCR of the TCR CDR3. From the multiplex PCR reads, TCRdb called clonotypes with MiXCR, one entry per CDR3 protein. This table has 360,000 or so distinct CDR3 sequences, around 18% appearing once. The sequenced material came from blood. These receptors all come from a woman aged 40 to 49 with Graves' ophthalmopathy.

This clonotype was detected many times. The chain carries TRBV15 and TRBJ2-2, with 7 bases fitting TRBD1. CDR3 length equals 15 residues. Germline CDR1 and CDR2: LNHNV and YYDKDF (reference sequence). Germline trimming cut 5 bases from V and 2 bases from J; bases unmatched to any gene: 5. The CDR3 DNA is TGTGCCACCAGCGGGGGACAGCCAAACACCGGGGAGCTGTTTTTT. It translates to CATSGGQPNTGELFF.

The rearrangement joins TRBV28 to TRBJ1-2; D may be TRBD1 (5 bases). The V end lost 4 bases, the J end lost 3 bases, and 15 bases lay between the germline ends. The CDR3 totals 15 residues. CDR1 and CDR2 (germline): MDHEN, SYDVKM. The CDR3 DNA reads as TGTGCCAGCAGTTCCCAGGGTTTTGCTGACTATGGCTACACCTTC. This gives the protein CASSSQGFADYGYTF.

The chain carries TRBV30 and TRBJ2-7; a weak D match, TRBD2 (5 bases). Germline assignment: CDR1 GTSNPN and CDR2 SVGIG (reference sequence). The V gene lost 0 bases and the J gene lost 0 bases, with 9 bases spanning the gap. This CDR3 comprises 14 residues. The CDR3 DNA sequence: TGTGCCTGGAGTGTACCCCGGGGCTCCTACGAGCAGTACTTC. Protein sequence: CAWSVPRGSYEQYF.

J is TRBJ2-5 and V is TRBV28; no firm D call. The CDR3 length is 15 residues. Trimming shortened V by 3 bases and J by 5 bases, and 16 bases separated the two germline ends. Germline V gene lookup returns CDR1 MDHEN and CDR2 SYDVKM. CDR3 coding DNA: TGTGCCAGCAGTTTGGCCAACACCGCCGGGGAGACCCAGTACTTC. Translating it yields CASSLANTAGETQYF.

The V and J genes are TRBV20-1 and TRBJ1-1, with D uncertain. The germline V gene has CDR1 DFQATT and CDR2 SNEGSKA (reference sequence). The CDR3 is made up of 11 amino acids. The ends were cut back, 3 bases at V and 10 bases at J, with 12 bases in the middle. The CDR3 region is CSASTVKGAFF. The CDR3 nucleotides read TGCAGTGCTAGTACAGTCAAGGGAGCTTTCTTT.

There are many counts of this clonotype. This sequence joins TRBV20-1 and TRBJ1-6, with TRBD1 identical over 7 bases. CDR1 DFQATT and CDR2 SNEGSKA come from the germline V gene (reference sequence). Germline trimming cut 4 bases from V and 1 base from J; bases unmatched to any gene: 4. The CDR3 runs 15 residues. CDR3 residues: CSAKKTGSYNSPLHF. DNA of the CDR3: TGCAGTGCTAAGAAGACAGGGTCCTATAATTCACCCCTCCACTTT.

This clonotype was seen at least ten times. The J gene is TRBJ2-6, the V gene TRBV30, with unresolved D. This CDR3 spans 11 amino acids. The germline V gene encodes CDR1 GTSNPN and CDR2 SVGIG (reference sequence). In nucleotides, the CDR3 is TGTGCGGGTACTGGGGCCAACGTCCTGACTTTC. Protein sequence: CAGTGANVLTF. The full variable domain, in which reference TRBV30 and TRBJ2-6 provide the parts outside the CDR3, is SQTIHQWPATLVQPVGSPLSLECTVEGTSNPNLYWYRQAAGRGLQLLFYSVGIGQISSEVPQNLSASRPQDRQFILSSKKLLLSDSGFYLCAGTGANVLTFGAGSRLTVL.

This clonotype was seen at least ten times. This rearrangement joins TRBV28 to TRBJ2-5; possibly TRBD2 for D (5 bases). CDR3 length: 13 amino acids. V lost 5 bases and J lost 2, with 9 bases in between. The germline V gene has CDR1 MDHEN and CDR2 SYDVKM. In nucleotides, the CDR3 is TGTGCCAGCAGTCCCCGGGATCAAGAGACCCAGTACTTC. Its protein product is CASSPRDQETQYF. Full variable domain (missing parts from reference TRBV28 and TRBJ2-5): DVKVTQSSRYLVKRTGEKVFLECVQDMDHENMFWYRQDPGLGLRLIYFSYDVKMKEKGDIPEGYSVSREKKERFSLILESASTNQTSMYLCASSPRDQETQYFGPGTRLLVL.

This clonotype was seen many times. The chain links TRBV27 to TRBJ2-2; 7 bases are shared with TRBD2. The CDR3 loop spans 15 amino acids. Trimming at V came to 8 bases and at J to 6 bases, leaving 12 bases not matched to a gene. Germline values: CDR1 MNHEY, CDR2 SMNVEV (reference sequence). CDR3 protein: CASRRGGSEAGELFF. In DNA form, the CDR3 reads TGTGCCAGCCGGAGGGGCGGGAGTGAGGCCGGGGAGCTGTTTTTT.

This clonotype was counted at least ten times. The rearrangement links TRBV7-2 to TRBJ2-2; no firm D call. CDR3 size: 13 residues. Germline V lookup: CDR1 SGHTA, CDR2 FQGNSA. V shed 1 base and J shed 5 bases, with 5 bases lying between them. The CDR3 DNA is TGTGCCAGCAGCTTAGTAGAGACCGGGGAGCTGTTTTTT. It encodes CASSLVETGELFF.

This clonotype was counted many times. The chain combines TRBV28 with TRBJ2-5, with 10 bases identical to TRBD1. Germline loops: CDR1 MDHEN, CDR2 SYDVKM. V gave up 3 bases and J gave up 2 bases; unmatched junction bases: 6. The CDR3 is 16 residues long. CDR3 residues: CASSLTGQGIQETQYF. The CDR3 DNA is TGTGCCAGCAGTTTGACGGGACAGGGGATTCAAGAGACCCAGTACTTC. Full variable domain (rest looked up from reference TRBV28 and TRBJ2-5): DVKVTQSSRYLVKRTGEKVFLECVQDMDHENMFWYRQDPGLGLRLIYFSYDVKMKEKGDIPEGYSVSREKKERFSLILESASTNQTSMYLCASSLTGQGIQETQYFGPGTRLLVL.

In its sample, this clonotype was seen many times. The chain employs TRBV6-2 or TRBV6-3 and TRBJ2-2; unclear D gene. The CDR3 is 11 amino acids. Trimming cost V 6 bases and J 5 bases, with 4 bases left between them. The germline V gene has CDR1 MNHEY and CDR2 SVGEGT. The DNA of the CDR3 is TGTGCCAGCAGCCAAACCGGGGAGCTGTTTTTT. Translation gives CASSQTGELFF.

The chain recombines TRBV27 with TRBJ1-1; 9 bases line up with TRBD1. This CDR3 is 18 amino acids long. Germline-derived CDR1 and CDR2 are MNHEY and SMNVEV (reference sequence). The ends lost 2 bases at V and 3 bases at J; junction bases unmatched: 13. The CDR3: CASSLSRTGEYLDTEAFF. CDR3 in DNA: TGTGCCAGCAGTTTAAGTCGGACAGGGGAGTATTTGGACACTGAAGCTTTCTTT.

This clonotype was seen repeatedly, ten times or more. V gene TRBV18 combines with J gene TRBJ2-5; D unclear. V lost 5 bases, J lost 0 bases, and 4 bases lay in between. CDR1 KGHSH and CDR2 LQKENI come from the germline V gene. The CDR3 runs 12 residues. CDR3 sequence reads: CASSKYQETQYF. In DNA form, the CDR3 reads TGTGCCAGCTCAAAGTACCAAGAGACCCAGTACTTC.

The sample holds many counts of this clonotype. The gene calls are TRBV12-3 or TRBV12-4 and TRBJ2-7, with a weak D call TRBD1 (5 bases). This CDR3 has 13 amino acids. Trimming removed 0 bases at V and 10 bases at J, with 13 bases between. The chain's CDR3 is CASSLADSSKQYF. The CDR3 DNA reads TGTGCCAGCAGTTTAGCCGACAGCTCTAAACAGTACTTC.